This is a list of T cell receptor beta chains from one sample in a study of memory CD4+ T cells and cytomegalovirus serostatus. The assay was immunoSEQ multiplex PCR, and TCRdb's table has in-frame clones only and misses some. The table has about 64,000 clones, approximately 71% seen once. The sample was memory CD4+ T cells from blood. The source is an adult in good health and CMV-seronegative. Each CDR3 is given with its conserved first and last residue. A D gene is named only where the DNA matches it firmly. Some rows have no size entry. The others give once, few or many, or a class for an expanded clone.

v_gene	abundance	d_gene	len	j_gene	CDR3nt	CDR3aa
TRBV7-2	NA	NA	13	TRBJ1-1	TGTGCCAGCAGCTTTGGAAGGAACACTGAAGCTTTCTTT	CASSFGRNTEAFF
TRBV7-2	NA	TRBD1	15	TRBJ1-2	TGTGCCAGCAGCCGACCTGGACAGGGGGTCTATGGCTACACCTTC	CASSRPGQGVYGYTF
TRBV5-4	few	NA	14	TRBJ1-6	TGTGCCAGCAGCTTTCGAGGAGCGAAATCACCCCTCCACTTT	CASSFRGAKSPLHF
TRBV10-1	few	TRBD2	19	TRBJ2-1	TGCGCCAGCAGTGAGCCGGGACTAGGATATCTATTCATGTTAGATGAGCAGTTCTTC	CASSEPGLGYLFMLDEQFF
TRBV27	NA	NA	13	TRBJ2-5	TGTGCCAGCAGTTTAAGGGGGGATGAGACCCAGTACTTC	CASSLRGDETQYF
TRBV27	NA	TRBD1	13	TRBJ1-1	TGTGCCAGCAGCAGTCGGACAGGGGATGAAGCTTTCTTT	CASSSRTGDEAFF
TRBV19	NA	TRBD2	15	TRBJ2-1	TGTGCCAGTAGTATTGGGAGGGAGTCGAACAATGAGCAGTTCTTC	CASSIGRESNNEQFF
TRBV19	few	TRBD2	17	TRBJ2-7	TGTGCCAGTACCCCACCTTGGGAGGCGGGAGACCCTACGAGGTGGTCCTTC	CASTPPWEAGDPTRWSF
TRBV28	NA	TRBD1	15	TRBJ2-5	TGTGCCAGCAGTCCAACCGGGACAGGGGTTGAGACCCAGTACTTC	CASSPTGTGVETQYF
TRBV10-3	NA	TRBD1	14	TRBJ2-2	TGTGCCATCAGTGACCCCAGGGGGTCCGGGGAGCTGTTTTTT	CAISDPRGSGELFF
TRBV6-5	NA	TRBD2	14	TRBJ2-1	TGTGCCAGCAGCCGAGGACTAGTACGTGGTGAGCAGTTCTTC	CASSRGLVRGEQFF
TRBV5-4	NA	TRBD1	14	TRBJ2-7	TGTGCCAGCAGCCCCGGACAGGGTGTGAGGGAGCAGTACTTC	CASSPGQGVREQYF
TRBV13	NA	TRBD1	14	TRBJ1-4	TGTGCCAGCAGCCTACAGGGGGAGGGGGAAAAACTGTTTTTT	CASSLQGEGEKLFF
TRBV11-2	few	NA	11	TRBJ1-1	TGTGCCAGCAGCCAAGGACCTGAAGCTTTCTTT	CASSQGPEAFF
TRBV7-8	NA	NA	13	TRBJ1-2	TGTGCCAGCAGCACAGACGGCTTCTCTGGCTACACCTTC	CASSTDGFSGYTF
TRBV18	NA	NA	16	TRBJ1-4	TGTGCCAGCTCACGACCGGCCGTGGCAGCTAATGAAAAACTGTTTTTT	CASSRPAVAANEKLFF
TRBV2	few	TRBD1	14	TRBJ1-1	TGTGCCAGCAGTAAGGGACAGGGGAACACTGAAGCTTTCTTT	CASSKGQGNTEAFF
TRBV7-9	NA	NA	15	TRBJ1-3	TGTGCCAGCAGCGCCGGGACAACCCTCGGAAACACCATATATTTT	CASSAGTTLGNTIYF
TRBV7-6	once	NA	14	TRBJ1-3	TGTGCCAGCAGCTCGACACGTTTTGGAAACACCATATATTTT	CASSSTRFGNTIYF
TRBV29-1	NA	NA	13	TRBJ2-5	TGCAGCGTTGAAGGCAGGGGATTGAAGACCCAGTACTTC	CSVEGRGLKTQYF
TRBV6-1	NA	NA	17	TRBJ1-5	TGTGCCAGCAGTGAAACGATTTGGGACATTAGCAATCAGCCCCAGCATTTT	CASSETIWDISNQPQHF
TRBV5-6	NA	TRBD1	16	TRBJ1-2	TGTGCCAGCAGCCCAGGACAGGGGAGAACTAACTATGGCTACACCTTC	CASSPGQGRTNYGYTF
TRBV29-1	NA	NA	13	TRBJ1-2	TGCAGCGTTGAAACTGGGATTAACTATGGCTACACCTTC	CSVETGINYGYTF
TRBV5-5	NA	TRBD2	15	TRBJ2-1	TGTGCCAGCAGCTTGACCAGCGGGGTGTACAATGAGCAGTTCTTC	CASSLTSGVYNEQFF
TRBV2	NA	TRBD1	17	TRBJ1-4	TGTGCCAGCAGTAAAGGACAGGGGAGTGGTATGAGTGAAAAACTGTTTTTT	CASSKGQGSGMSEKLFF
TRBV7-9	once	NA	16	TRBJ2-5	TGTGCCAGCAGCAAAACCGGGACTCCACAGGGACAGACCCAGTACTTC	CASSKTGTPQGQTQYF
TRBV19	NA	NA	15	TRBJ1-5	TGTGCCAGTAGTATAGAAGATTGGAGTTTCCAGCCCCAGCATTTT	CASSIEDWSFQPQHF
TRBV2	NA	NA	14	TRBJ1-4	TGTGCCAGCAGTTCCGCCCGAGGGGCTGAAAAACTGTTTTTT	CASSSARGAEKLFF
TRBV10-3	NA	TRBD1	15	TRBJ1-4	TGTGCCATCAGTGAACCCGGGACAGGGGGTGGAAAACTGTTTTTT	CAISEPGTGGGKLFF
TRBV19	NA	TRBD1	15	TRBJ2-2	TGTGCCAGTAGTATTGGGACAGCCCCGGTCCGGGAGCTGTTTTTT	CASSIGTAPVRELFF
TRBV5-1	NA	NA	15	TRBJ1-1	TGCGCCAGCAGCTGGATGGGACTTGAGAACACTGAAGCTTTCTTT	CASSWMGLENTEAFF
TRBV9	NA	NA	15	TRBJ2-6	TGTGCCAGCAGCGTAGTTGGCTCTGGGGCCAACGTCCTGACTTTC	CASSVVGSGANVLTF
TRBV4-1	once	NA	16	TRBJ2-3	TGCGCCAGCAGCCCCGGCCTTAGGGGTCCGGCAGATACGCAGTATTTT	CASSPGLRGPADTQYF
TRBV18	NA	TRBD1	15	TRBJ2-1	TGTGCCAGCTCTACGGACAGGAGATCGAACAATGAGCAGTTCTTC	CASSTDRRSNNEQFF
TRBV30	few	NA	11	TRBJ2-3	TGTGCCTGGAGTGTTCGAGATACGCAGTATTTT	CAWSVRDTQYF
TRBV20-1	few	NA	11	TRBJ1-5	TGCAGTGCCACACTTCCGGACAGCCAGCATTTT	CSATLPDSQHF
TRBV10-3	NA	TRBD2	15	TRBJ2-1	TGTGCCATCAGTCCCGGGACTAGCGCCTCTAGTGAGCAGTTCTTC	CAISPGTSASSEQFF
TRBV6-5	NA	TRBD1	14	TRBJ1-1	TGTGCCAGCAGTTACTCGCCTAGACAGGGTGAAGCTTTCTTT	CASSYSPRQGEAFF
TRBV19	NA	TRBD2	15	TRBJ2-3	TGTGCCAGTACCCCGGGTCTAGCGGGACTAGATACGCAGTATTTT	CASTPGLAGLDTQYF
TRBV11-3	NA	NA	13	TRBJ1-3	TGTGCCAGCAGCTTGACAGCTGGAAACACCATATATTTT	CASSLTAGNTIYF
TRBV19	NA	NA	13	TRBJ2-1	TGTGCCAGTAGTATGGGAGGAGGGATGGATCAGTTCTTC	CASSMGGGMDQFF
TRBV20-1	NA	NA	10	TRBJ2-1	TGCAGTGCTAAGGGGAATGAGCAGTTCTTC	CSAKGNEQFF
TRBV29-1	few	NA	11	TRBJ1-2	TGCAGCGCCTCCGGGGCGTGGGGCTACACCTTC	CSASGAWGYTF
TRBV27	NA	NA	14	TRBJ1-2	TGTGCCAGCAGTCTCCGAGGTGGAACCTATGGCTACACCTTC	CASSLRGGTYGYTF
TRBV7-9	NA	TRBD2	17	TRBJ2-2	TGTGCCAGCAGCTCGCCGGGACTAGCGTCGGGGACCGGGGAGCTGTTTTTT	CASSSPGLASGTGELFF
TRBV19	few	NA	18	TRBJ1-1	TGTGCCAGTAGTAGCTATGGGAGGGCTACTGAGATGAACACTGAAGCTTTCTTT	CASSSYGRATEMNTEAFF
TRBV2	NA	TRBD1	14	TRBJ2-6	TGTGCCAGCGGGGGACAGAGAAATAATCGCGTCCTGACTTTC	CASGGQRNNRVLTF
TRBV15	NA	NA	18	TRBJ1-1	TGTGCCACCAGCAGAGACAGGGGCCCCTCGGGATGGAACACTGAAGCTTTCTTT	CATSRDRGPSGWNTEAFF
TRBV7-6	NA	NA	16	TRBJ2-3	TGTGCCAGCAGCTTAGGCCTAGGGGGTGGCACAGATACGCAGTATTTT	CASSLGLGGGTDTQYF
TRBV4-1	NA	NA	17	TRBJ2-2	TGCGCCAGCAGCCAAATTGACTTAGTGAGCTTCATCGGGGAGCTGTTTTTT	CASSQIDLVSFIGELFF
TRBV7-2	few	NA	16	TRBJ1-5	TGTGCCAGCAGCTTATCGGACAGTTATAGCAATCAGCCCCAGCATTTT	CASSLSDSYSNQPQHF
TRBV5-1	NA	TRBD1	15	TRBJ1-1	TGCGCCAGCAGCCGATATGACAGGGACGGCACTGAAGCTTTCTTT	CASSRYDRDGTEAFF
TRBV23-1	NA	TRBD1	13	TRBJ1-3	TGCGCCAGACAGGACAGGGGGCTCAACACCATATATTTT	CARQDRGLNTIYF